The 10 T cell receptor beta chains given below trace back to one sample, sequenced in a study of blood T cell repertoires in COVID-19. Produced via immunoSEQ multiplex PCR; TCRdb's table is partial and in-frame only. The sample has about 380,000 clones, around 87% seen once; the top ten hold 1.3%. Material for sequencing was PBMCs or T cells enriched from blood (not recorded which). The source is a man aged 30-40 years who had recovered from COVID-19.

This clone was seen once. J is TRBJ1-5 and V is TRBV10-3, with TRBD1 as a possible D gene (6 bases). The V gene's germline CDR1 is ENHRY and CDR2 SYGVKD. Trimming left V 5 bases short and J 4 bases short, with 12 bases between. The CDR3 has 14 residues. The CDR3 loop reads CAISYDRLNQPQHF. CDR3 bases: TGTGCCATCAGTTACGACAGGTTAAATCAGCCCCAGCATTTT.

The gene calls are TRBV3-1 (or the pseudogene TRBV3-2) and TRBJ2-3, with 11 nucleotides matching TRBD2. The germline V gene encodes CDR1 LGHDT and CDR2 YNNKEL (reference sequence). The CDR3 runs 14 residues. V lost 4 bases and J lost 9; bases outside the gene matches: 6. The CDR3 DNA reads TGTGCCAGCAGCCTTAGCGGGGGGGCCGGAACGCAGTATTTT. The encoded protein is CASSLSGGAGTQYF.

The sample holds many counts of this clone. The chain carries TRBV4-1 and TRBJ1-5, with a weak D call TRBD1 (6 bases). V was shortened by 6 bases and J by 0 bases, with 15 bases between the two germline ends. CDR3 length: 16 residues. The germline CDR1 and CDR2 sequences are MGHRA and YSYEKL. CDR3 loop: CASSPGAIHSNQPQHF. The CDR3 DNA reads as TGCGCCAGCAGTCCAGGGGCCATTCATAGCAATCAGCCCCAGCATTTT.

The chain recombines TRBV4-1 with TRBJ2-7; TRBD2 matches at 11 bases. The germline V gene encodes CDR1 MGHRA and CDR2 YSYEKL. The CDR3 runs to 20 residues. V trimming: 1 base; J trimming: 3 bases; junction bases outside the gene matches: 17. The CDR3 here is CASSQGLAGGSKGFIYEQYF. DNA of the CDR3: TGCGCCAGCAGCCAAGGCCTAGCGGGGGGTTCAAAGGGCTTTATCTACGAGCAGTACTTC.

The CDR3 DNA reads TGTGCCAGCAGTGACGCCCGGACAGTTCTGCCCCAGCATTTT. It yields the protein CASSDARTVLPQHF. The chain carries TRBV6-4 and TRBJ1-5; D possibly corresponds to TRBD1 (6 bases). The CDR3 sequence is 14 residues long. Germline CDR1 is MRHNA and CDR2 is SNTAGT. V lost 2 bases to trimming and J lost 9 bases, with 14 bases between them.

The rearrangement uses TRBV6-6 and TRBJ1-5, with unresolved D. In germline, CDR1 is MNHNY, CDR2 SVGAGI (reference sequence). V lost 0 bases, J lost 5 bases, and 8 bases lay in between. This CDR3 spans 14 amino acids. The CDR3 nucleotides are TGTGCCAGCAGTTACTCGTCCGGGGATCAGCCCCAGCATTTT. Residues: CASSYSSGDQPQHF.

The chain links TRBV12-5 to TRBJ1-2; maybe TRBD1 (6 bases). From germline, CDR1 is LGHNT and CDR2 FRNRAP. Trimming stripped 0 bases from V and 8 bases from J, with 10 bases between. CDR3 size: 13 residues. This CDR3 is CASGLVQGNGYTF. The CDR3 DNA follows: TGTGCTAGTGGTTTGGTACAGGGTAACGGCTACACCTTC.

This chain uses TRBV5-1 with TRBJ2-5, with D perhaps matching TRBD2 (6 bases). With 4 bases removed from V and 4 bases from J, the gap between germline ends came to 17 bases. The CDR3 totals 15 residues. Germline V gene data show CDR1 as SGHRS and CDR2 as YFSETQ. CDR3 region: CASSLLWGVGETQYF. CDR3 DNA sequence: TGCGCCAGCAGCCTACTTTGGGGGGTCGGAGAGACCCAGTACTTC.

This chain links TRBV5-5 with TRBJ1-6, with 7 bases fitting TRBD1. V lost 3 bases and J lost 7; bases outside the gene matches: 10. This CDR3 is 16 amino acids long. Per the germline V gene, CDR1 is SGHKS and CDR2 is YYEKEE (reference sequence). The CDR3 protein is CASSSRTGTVNSPLHF. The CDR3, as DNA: TGTGCCAGCAGCTCGAGGACCGGGACAGTAAATTCACCCCTCCACTTT.

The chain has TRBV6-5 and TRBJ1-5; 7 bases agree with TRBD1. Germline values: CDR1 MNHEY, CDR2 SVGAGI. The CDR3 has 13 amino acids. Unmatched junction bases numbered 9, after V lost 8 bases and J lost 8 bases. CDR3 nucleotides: TGTGCCAGCCAGGGGGGCGAATCAGAGCCCCAGCATTTT. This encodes CASQGGESEPQHF.